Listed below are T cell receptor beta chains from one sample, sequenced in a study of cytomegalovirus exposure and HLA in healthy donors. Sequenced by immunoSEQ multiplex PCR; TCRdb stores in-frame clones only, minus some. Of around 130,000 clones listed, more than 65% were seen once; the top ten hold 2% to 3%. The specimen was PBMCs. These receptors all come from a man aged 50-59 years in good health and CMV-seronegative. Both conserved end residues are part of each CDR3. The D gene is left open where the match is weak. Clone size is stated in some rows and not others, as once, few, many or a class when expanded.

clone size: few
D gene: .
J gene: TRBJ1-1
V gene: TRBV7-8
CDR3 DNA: TGTGCCAGCAGCCCAGGGGAAAGGGGGGCTTTCTTT
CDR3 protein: CASSPGERGAFF

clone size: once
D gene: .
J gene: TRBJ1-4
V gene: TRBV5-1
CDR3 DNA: TGCGCCAGCAGCCCTACCGGGACTGGGAGTGAAAAACTGTTTTTT
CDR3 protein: CASSPTGTGSEKLFF

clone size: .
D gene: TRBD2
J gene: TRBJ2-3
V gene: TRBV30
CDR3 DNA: TGTGCCTGGAGGTCCCCGGGACTAGCGGTTCACAGCACAGATACGCAGTATTTT
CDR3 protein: CAWRSPGLAVHSTDTQYF

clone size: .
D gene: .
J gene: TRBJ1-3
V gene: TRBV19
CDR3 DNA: TGTGCCAGTAGTATGGAAGGGACAACATTTGGAAACACCATATATTTT
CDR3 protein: CASSMEGTTFGNTIYF

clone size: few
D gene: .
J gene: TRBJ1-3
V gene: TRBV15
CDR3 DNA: TGTGCCACCAGCAGAGATCCGAGCTCTGGAAACACCATATATTTT
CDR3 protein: CATSRDPSSGNTIYF

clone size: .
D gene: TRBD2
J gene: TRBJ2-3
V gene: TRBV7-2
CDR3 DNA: TGTGCCAGCAGCTATAGCCTTAGCGGGGACGAGGGAGATACGCAGTATTTT
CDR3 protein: CASSYSLSGDEGDTQYF

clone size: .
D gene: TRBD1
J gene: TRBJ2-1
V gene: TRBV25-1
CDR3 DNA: TGTGCCAGCAGCACAACCTTGGGACAGGGGGCTTCTGAGCAGTTCTTC
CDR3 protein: CASSTTLGQGASEQFF

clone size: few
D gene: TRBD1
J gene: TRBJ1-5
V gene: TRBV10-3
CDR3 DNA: TGTGCCATCAGTGGACAGGGGGCAAATCAGCCCCAGCATTTT
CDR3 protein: CAISGQGANQPQHF

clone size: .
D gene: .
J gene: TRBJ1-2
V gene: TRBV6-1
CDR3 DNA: TGTGCCAGCAGTGAAGAGTGGTCGGACATTCGCGGCTACACCTTC
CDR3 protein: CASSEEWSDIRGYTF

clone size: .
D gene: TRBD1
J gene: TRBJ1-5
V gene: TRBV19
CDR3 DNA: TGTGCCAGTAGTACGACAGGGGTGAGCCAGCCCCAGCATTTT
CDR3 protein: CASSTTGVSQPQHF

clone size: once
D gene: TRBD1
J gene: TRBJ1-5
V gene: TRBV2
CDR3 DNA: TGTGCCAACAGTGCGTTACAGGGGCTTAGCAATCAGCCCCAGCATTTT
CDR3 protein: CANSALQGLSNQPQHF

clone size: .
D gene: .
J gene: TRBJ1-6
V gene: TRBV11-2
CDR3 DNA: TGTGCCAGCAGCTTAACAGGGTCGAATAATTCACCCCTCCACTTT
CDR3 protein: CASSLTGSNNSPLHF

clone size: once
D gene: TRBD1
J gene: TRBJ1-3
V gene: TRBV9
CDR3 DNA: TGTGCCAGCAGCTCCCAACAGGGGGTGCGGGGAAACACCATATATTTT
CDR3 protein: CASSSQQGVRGNTIYF

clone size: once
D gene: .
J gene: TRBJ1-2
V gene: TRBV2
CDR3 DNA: TGTGCCAGCACCCGGACAGCCATCTATGGCTACACCTTC
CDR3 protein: CASTRTAIYGYTF

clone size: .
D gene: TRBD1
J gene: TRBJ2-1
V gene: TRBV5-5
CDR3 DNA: TGTGCCAGCAGCCTGGGACAGTCCTACAATGAGCAGTTCTTC
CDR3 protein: CASSLGQSYNEQFF

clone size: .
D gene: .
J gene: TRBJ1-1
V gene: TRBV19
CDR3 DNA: TGTGCCAGTTCGCAGTTCCAACAGGTGGGCGTGAAGACTGAAGCTTTCTTT
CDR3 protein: CASSQFQQVGVKTEAFF

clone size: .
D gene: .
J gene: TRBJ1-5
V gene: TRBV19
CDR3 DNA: TGTGCCAGTAGTCTACGAGAGGATCAGCCCCAGCATTTT
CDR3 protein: CASSLREDQPQHF

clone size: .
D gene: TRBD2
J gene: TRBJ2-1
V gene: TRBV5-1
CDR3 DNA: TGCGCCAGCAGCTTGGGGGACCTAGCGGGGGGCGGACATGGTGAGCAGTTCTTC
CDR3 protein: CASSLGDLAGGGHGEQFF

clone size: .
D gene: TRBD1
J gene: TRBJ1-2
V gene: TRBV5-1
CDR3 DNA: TGCGCCAGCAGTTCGACAGGGGGAAACTATGGCTACACCTTC
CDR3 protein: CASSSTGGNYGYTF

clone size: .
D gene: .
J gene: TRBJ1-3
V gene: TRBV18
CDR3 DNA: TGTGCCAGCTCGTTTCAGGCAATCGGAAACACCATATATTTT
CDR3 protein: CASSFQAIGNTIYF

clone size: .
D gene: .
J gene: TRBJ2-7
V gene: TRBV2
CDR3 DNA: TGTGCCAGCAAAGGGACAATCGTAGGGCAGTACTTC
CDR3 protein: CASKGTIVGQYF

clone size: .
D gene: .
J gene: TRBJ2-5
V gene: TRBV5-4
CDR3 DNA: TGTGCCAGCAGCTTTGGGCGGGGTCAGGAGACCCAGTACTTC
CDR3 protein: CASSFGRGQETQYF

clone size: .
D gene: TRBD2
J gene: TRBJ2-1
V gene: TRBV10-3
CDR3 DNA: TGTGCCGCCGCGAGGCGGACTAGCGGGACGAGCTCCTACAATGAGCAGTTCTTC
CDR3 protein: CAAARRTSGTSSYNEQFF

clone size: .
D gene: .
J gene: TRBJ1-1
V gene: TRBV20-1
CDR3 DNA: TGCAGTGCTAGAGAACACACCGAAGCTTTCTTT
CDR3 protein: CSAREHTEAFF

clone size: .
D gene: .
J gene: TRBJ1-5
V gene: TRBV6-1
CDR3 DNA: TGTGCCAGCAGTACTGTACGGTCAAGCAATCAGCCCCAGCATTTT
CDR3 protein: CASSTVRSSNQPQHF

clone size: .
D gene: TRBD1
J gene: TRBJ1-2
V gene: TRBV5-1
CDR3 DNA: TGCGCCAGCAGCCCGGGACAGGATCACTATGGCTACACCTTC
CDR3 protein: CASSPGQDHYGYTF

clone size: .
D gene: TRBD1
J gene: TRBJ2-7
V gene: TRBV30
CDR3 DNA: TGTGCCTGGCGGACCGGGACAGTGCTCTCCTACGAGCAGTACTTC
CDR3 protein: CAWRTGTVLSYEQYF

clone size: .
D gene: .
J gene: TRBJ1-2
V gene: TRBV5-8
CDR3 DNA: TGTGCCAGCCGACAGGTTTTCTATGGCTACACCTTC
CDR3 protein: CASRQVFYGYTF

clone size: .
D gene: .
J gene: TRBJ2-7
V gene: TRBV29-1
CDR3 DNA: TGCAGCGTTGAAGATCGTGAGGGCTCCTACGAGCAGTACTTC
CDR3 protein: CSVEDREGSYEQYF

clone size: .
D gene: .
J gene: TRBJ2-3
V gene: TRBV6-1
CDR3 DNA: TGTGCCAGCAGTCCTCCCCCAGATACGCAGTATTTT
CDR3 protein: CASSPPPDTQYF

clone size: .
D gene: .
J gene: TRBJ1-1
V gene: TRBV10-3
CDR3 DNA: TGTGCCATCAGTCCGACGGGGGGTAAGAACACTGAAGCTTTCTTT
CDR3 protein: CAISPTGGKNTEAFF

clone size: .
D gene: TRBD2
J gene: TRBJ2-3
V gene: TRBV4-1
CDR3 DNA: TGCGCCAGCAGCCAAGTTCTAGCGGGGGCGGATACGCAGTATTTT
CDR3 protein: CASSQVLAGADTQYF

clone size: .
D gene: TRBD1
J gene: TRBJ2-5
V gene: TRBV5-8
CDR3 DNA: TGTGCCAGCAGCTGGGGACAGTCAGTGACCCAGTACTTC
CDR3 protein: CASSWGQSVTQYF

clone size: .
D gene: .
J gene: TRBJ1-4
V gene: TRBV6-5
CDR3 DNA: TGTGCCAGCAGACAGCGGGTGGGCTCTAATGAAAAACTGTTTTTT
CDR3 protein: CASRQRVGSNEKLFF

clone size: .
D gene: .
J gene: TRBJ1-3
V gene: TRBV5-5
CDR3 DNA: TGTGCCAGCAGTTCTAATAAGAACTCTGGAAACACCATATATTTT
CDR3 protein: CASSSNKNSGNTIYF

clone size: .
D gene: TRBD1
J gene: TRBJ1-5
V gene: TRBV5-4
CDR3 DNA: TGTGCCAGCAGCAACACCGGACAGGGCGGCAATCAGCCCCAGCATTTT
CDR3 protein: CASSNTGQGGNQPQHF

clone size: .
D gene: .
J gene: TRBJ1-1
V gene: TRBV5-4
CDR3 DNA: TGTGCCAGCAGCTTGTCGGGGGGGCGGCCTGAAGCTTTCTTT
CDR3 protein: CASSLSGGRPEAFF

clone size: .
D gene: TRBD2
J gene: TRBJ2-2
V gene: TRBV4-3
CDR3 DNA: TGCGCCAGCAGCCAAGTTGTGGCAGGGAGGGCCGGGGAGCTGTTTTTT
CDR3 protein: CASSQVVAGRAGELFF

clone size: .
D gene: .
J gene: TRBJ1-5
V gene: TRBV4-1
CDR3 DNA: TGCGCCAGCAGCCAATTCGGGACTAAGACCAGTCAGCCCCAGCATTTT
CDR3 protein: CASSQFGTKTSQPQHF

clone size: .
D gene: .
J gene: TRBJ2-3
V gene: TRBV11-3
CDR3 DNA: TGTGCCAGCAGCTCCCCTAGCACAGATACGCAGTATTTT
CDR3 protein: CASSSPSTDTQYF

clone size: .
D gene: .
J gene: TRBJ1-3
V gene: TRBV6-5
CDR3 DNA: TGTGCCAGCAGATCCCCAGGGAACACCATATATTTT
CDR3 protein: CASRSPGNTIYF

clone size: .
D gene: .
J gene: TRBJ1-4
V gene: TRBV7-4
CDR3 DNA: TGTGCCAGCAGCTCCAAGAAGCCCAATGAAAAACTGTTTTTT
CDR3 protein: CASSSKKPNEKLFF

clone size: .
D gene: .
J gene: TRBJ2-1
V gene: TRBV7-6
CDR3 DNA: TGTGCCAGCAGCTTGGTTGGCCCCTACAATGAGCAGTTCTTC
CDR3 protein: CASSLVGPYNEQFF

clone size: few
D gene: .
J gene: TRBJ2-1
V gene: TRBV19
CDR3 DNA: TGTGCCAGTAGTATCCGGTCGGGTGTCGATGAGCAGTTCTTC
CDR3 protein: CASSIRSGVDEQFF

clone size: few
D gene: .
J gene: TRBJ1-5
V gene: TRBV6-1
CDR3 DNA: TGTGCCAGCAGAGAACTGGCAGGGGGCAATCAGCCCCAGCATTTT
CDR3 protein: CASRELAGGNQPQHF

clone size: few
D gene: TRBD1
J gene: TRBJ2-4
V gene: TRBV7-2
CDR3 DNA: TGTGCCAGCAGCCATCCGGGACAGGGGATACACATTCAGTACTTC
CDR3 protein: CASSHPGQGIHIQYF

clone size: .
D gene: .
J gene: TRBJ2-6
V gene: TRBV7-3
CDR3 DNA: TGTGCCAGCAGCTCGCCAGGAACTGGGGCCAACGTCCTGACTTTC
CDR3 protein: CASSSPGTGANVLTF

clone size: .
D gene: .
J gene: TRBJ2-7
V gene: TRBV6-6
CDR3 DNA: TGTGCCAGCAGTTACGACCCGGGACAATCTCGCGAGCAGTACTTC
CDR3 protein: CASSYDPGQSREQYF

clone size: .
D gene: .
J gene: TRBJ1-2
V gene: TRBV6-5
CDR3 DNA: TGTGCCAGCAGTGCGGCTCCAGCGGCCTATGGCTACACCTTC
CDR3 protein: CASSAAPAAYGYTF

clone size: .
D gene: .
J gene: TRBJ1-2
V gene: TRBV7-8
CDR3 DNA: TGTGCCAGCAGCTTAGGGCCGGGAAGGAGCTATGGCTACACCTTC
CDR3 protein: CASSLGPGRSYGYTF